This TCR beta chain stems from a study of a mutant IDH1 vaccine in newly diagnosed glioma. The overall study: Previous care, which was radiotherapy, temozolomide, or both, most often involved both.

Sequenced by immunoSEQ multiplex PCR; TCRdb stores in-frame clones only, minus some. The table records some 120,000 clones, around three quarters of them present only once. To note about this clone: Antigen specificity is unknown.

The CDR3 contains 15 residues. CDR1 and CDR2 (germline): SGHDT, YYEEEE. V was shortened by 0 bases and J by 4 bases, with 10 bases between the two germline ends. Study-wide points: No link was apparently found between pseudoprogression and changes in top peripheral T cell clonotypes.

As for time point: week 11, during vaccination. The vaccine gave 300 ug of a 20-mer mutant IDH1 peptide subcutaneously per dose. The chain is built from TRBV5-6 and TRBJ2-2; either TRBD1 or TRBD2 may supply D (5 bases each). The clonotype originates from a man between 40 and 49 years old with glioma. Source: PBMCs, taken from a glioma patient whose treatment included an IDH1 peptide vaccine. The chain's CDR3 is CASSLGVRGTGELFF. The CDR3 DNA reads as TGTGCCAGCAGCTTGGGGGTGAGGGGCACCGGGGAGCTGTTTTTT.